Listed below are T cell receptor beta chains from one sample, sequenced in a study of follicular helper T cells after annual influenza vaccination. The assay was immunoSEQ multiplex PCR, and TCRdb's table has in-frame clones only and misses some. The sample carries around 9,300 clones, nearly 85% recorded once. The starting material was CXCR5+ CD38- circulating T follicular helper cells from blood, obtained 7 days after influenza vaccination. These receptors all stem from an adult who received the influenza vaccine. Both conserved end residues are part of each CDR3. The D gene is left open where the match is weak. Clone size is given for some rows only: seen once, a few or many times, or a class if the clone is expanded.

TRBJ2-7 TRBV6-1 TRBD1 - TGTGCCAGCAGTGAAGGGGGGAGCCGGACAGGCTCCTACGAGCAGTACTTC CASSEGGSRTGSYEQYF
TRBJ1-5 TRBV4-2 TRBD1 - TGTGCCAGCAGCCAAGATACCAGGGGGCGAGAGCCCCAGCATTTT CASSQDTRGREPQHF
TRBJ2-1 TRBV6-5 TRBD1 - TGTGCCAGCAGATCTCCGGGACAGCTCTACAATGAGCAGTTCTTC CASRSPGQLYNEQFF
TRBJ2-2 TRBV30 TRBD2 - TGTGCCTGGGGGAGCGGGGGGAATGCGAACACCGGGGAGCTGTTTTTT CAWGSGGNANTGELFF
TRBJ2-1 TRBV10-3 - - TGTGCCATTACTGGGGGAAGCGATGAGCAGTTCTTC CAITGGSDEQFF
TRBJ1-1 TRBV28 - - TGTGCCAGCAGTCCACTGAACACTGAAGCTTTCTTT CASSPLNTEAFF
TRBJ2-7 TRBV6-8 - - TGTGCCAGCAGTTACTCCGACGAGCAGTACTTC CASSYSDEQYF
TRBJ1-3 TRBV7-2 - - TGTGCCAGCAGCCCGACTGCATTCTCTGGAAACACCATATATTTT CASSPTAFSGNTIYF
TRBJ2-1 TRBV4-1 TRBD2 - TGCGCCAGCAGACCTGCCTTTAGCGGGAGCAACAATGAGCAGTTCTTC CASRPAFSGSNNEQFF
TRBJ1-4 TRBV5-5 - - TGTGCCAGCAGCTTGGCCGGTGGAACTAATGAAAAACTGTTTTTT CASSLAGGTNEKLFF
TRBJ2-5 TRBV5-1 - - TGCGCCAGCAGCTCCTCGTACCAAGAGACCCAGTACTTC CASSSSYQETQYF
TRBJ2-7 TRBV29-1 TRBD1 - TGCAGCGTCATTAGACCGGGACAGGGGGCCTACGAGCAGTACTTC CSVIRPGQGAYEQYF
TRBJ2-7 TRBV9 - once TGTGCCAGCAGCGAGGGCCCCGTTGTCACCTACGAGCAGTACTTC CASSEGPVVTYEQYF
TRBJ1-2 TRBV5-1 - - TGCGCCAGCAGCTTGGACCCGGATAATAACTATGGCTACACCTTC CASSLDPDNNYGYTF
TRBJ2-2 TRBV19 - - TGTGCCAGTAGGGGCGGGGTATCGAACACCGGGGAGCTGTTTTTT CASRGGVSNTGELFF
TRBJ2-7 TRBV7-2 - - TGTGCCAGCAGCTTAGGGGGGGCGGGCTACGAGCAGTACTTC CASSLGGAGYEQYF
TRBJ2-6 TRBV5-8 - - TGTGCCAGCAGCTGGCCTTCGGGGGCCAACGTCCTGACTTTC CASSWPSGANVLTF
TRBJ2-7 TRBV7-2 - - TGTGCCAGCAGCCTCAGCGGCTACGAGCAGTACTTC CASSLSGYEQYF
TRBJ2-2 TRBV7-2 - - TGTGCCAGCAGCTTAGATCAGGGTCAAGGCGGGGAGCTGTTTTTT CASSLDQGQGGELFF
TRBJ2-1 TRBV30 - - TGTGCCTGGAGCCGAGACAGTAACAATGAGCAGTTCTTC CAWSRDSNNEQFF
TRBJ1-5 TRBV19 - - TGTGCCAGTAGTAATGGGCCGCGTCAGCCCCAGCATTTT CASSNGPRQPQHF
TRBJ1-1 TRBV28 TRBD1 - TGTGCCAGCAGCAGACAGGGGGCTCAGGGTACTGAAGCTTTCTTT CASSRQGAQGTEAFF
TRBJ2-3 TRBV19 TRBD1 once TGTGCCAGTACCGTCGGGGGGGACAGGGGTGCAGATACGCAGTATTTT CASTVGGDRGADTQYF
TRBJ2-5 TRBV5-1 TRBD1 - TGCGCCAGCAGCACCGGGACAGGCCAAGAGACCCAGTACTTC CASSTGTGQETQYF
TRBJ1-4 TRBV4-1 TRBD1 - TGCGCCAGCAGCCCGGGACAGGGTCGGTCTCATAATGAAAAACTGTTTTTT CASSPGQGRSHNEKLFF
TRBJ2-1 TRBV19 TRBD1 - TGTGCCAGTAAAAACCGGGACAGGGGTGGGAATGAGCAGTTCTTC CASKNRDRGGNEQFF
TRBJ2-1 TRBV7-7 - - TGTGCTAGCAGCTTAGACAGAGACAATGAGCAGTTCTTC CASSLDRDNEQFF
TRBJ2-7 TRBV7-2 - - TGTGCCAGCAGATCAAAAGGTTTAGGCGTTCAGGAGCAGTACTTC CASRSKGLGVQEQYF
TRBJ2-3 TRBV2 - - TGTGCCAGCAGTTCACGACAGGGAGGAGATACGCAGTATTTT CASSSRQGGDTQYF
TRBJ2-3 TRBV5-1 - once TGCGCCAGCAGGCCAGGGGGGGCTAGCACAGATACGCAGTATTTT CASRPGGASTDTQYF
TRBJ2-1 TRBV7-2 TRBD1 - TGTGCCAGCAGCATCACCGGGACAGGGGACAATGAGCAGTTCTTC CASSITGTGDNEQFF
TRBJ1-5 TRBV14 - - TGTGCCAGCAGCCAAGATAAGGGGGACCTTAATCAGCCCCAGCATTTT CASSQDKGDLNQPQHF
TRBJ2-6 TRBV5-6 - - TGTGCCAGCAGCTTATTTGTCCTGGGTCTCTCTGGGGCCAACGTCCTGACTTTC CASSLFVLGLSGANVLTF
TRBJ2-7 TRBV20-1 - - TGCAGTGCTAGAGATCAGGCTGAGCAGTACTTC CSARDQAEQYF
TRBJ2-1 TRBV5-6 - - TGTGCCAGCAGCTTGGCCGGAAACCCCCGGGACCCCCAGTTCTTC CASSLAGNPRDPQFF
TRBJ1-2 TRBV2 - - TGTGCCAGCAGCAGGGGCTATGGCTACACCTTC CASSRGYGYTF
TRBJ2-5 TRBV9 TRBD1 - TGTGCCAGCAGCGTAGCTGGCCAGGGGGAGAGAGAGACCCAGTACTTC CASSVAGQGERETQYF